This TCR beta chain stems from a study of post-analysis software for immune sequencing data. Notes on the study in general: A handful of TRBV segments were significantly more frequent in patients than in controls. TRBV5-6, TRBV5-1 and TRBV20-1 were among these segments.

Unique molecular identifiers were carried by the TCR beta cDNA libraries. TCRdb re-derived calls from the PCR reads in MiXCR, one entry per CDR3 protein. The data show 750,000 to 950,000 distinct CDR3 sequences, approximately 57% seen once. In the case of this clonotype: Antigen specificity is unknown.

After removal of 5 bases from V and 6 bases from J, the junction contained 10 bases not matched to a gene. This CDR3 comprises 16 residues. Looked up from germline, CDR1 is PRHDT and CDR2 is FYEKMQ (reference sequence). The origin of this receptor is a girl aged 10 to 17 with multiple sclerosis. The chain is built from TRBV13 and TRBJ1-2, with 12 bases fitting TRBD1. The sequenced sample consisted of blood. The CDR3 nucleotides are TGTGCCAGCAGCCCAGGGACAGGGGGCGATTTCGATGGCTACACCTTC. Protein product: CASSPGTGGDFDGYTF.